The 10 T cell receptor beta chains presented below share a single source sample, sequenced in a study of blood T cell repertoires in COVID-19 (dated by TCRdb to 2018 to 2021). Library prep was done by the immunoSEQ multiplex PCR assay. Imported from immuneACCESS, the table was reduced by TCRdb to in-frame sequences with V and J called. These copies leave out some clones; in studies compared against another copy, an unresolved V gene accounts for under half, and the cause of the remainder is not known. Across this sample there are hundreds of thousands of clones, with around 89% seen only once. Under 4% of the sample is held by the ten biggest clonotypes. Sequenced sample: peripheral blood. Every receptor here comes from a woman in her 30s with COVID-19, enrolled during active disease.

The gene calls are TRBV9 and TRBJ1-1, with 8 bases aligning to TRBD1. Trimming cost V 4 bases and J 9 bases; bases outside gene matches: 5. Germline CDR1 is SGDLS and CDR2 is YYNGEE. This CDR3 region has 12 residues. In DNA form, the CDR3 reads TGTGCCAGCAGCACAGGACAGGGTAAAGCTTTCTTT. This sequence encodes CASSTGQGKAFF.

The genes are TRBV7-6 and TRBJ1-2; 8 bases align to TRBD1. V lost 5 bases, J lost 2 bases, and 7 bases stayed unmatched. The germline CDR1 and CDR2 sequences are SGHVS and FNYEAQ. The CDR3 length is 15 residues. CDR3 bases: TGTGCCAGCAGCCTCTACTGGACAGGGAACTATGGCTACACCTTC. It is translated as CASSLYWTGNYGYTF.

The rearrangement links TRBV7-6 to TRBJ1-1; TRBD1 might be the D (5 bases). In germline, CDR1 is SGHVS, CDR2 FNYEAQ. The CDR3 covers 15 residues. The V end was cut by 1 base, the J end by 5 bases, with 14 bases between. The CDR3 nucleotides are TGTGCCAGCAGCTTAGATTTTGGGGCTGGAACTGAAGCTTTCTTT. Translating gives CASSLDFGAGTEAFF.

This chain joins TRBV7-2 and TRBJ2-5, with a tentative D call TRBD1 (5 bases). This CDR3 comprises 16 residues. CDR1 is SGHTA, CDR2 FQGNSA, per germline. V was trimmed by 4 bases and J by 1 base, leaving 16 bases between them. DNA of the CDR3: TGTGCCAGCAGCTCCCAACGACAGATATCCCAAGAGACCCAGTACTTC. Encoded protein: CASSSQRQISQETQYF.

This rearrangement joins TRBV9 to TRBJ2-3, with D perhaps TRBD2 (6 bases). The V end lost 4 bases, the J end lost 1 base, and 13 bases lay between the germline ends. Germline V gene sequence: CDR1 SGDLS, CDR2 YYNGEE. The CDR3 has 15 amino acids. CDR3 region: CASSPGGGGTDTQYF. Written as DNA, the CDR3 is TGTGCCAGCAGCCCAGGCGGCGGGGGCACAGATACGCAGTATTTT.

The chain employs TRBV12-3 or TRBV12-4 and TRBJ1-5; TRBD1 might be the D (5 bases). Trimming removed 6 bases from V and 8 bases from J, with 14 bases in between. The CDR3 extends over 13 amino acids. CDR3 bases: TGTGCCAGCAGACTGGGACTTTTTGAGCCCCAGCATTTT. Encoded protein: CASRLGLFEPQHF.

V and J are TRBV5-1 and TRBJ1-1; 7 bases agree with TRBD1. V lost 4 bases and J lost 5; bases outside the gene matches: 11. The CDR3 is 15 amino acids. Germline CDR1 SGHRS, CDR2 YFSETQ. The DNA for the CDR3 is TGCGCCAGCAGCCCCACCGAGGGGGCGGTAACTGAAGCTTTCTTT. Translation: CASSPTEGAVTEAFF.

This clone was detected once. The V call is TRBV27, the J call TRBJ2-7, with 9 bases aligning to TRBD2. The V gene end was trimmed by 6 bases and the J gene end by 1 base; junction bases not matched to a gene: 10. The germline V gene has CDR1 MNHEY and CDR2 SMNVEV (reference sequence). The CDR3 is made up of 16 amino acids. Written as DNA, the CDR3 is TGTGCCAGCAGGGCCTTTGCGGGAGGGCCGTCCTACGAGCAGTACGTC. This encodes CASRAFAGGPSYEQYV.

The chain combines TRBV30 with TRBJ1-1; TRBD1 is a possible D gene (6 bases). The germline V gene has CDR1 GTSNPN and CDR2 SVGIG (reference sequence). The CDR3 is 14 amino acids. Trimming took 3 bases from V and 10 from J, leaving 21 bases between them. The CDR3 protein is CAWSALLKQGGAFF. CDR3 coding DNA: TGTGCCTGGAGCGCACTGTTAAAACAGGGTGGAGCTTTCTTT. The whole variable domain, filled in from reference TRBV30 and TRBJ1-1, reads SQTIHQWPATLVQPVGSPLSLECTVEGTSNPNLYWYRQAAGRGLQLLFYSVGIGQISSEVPQNLSASRPQDRQFILSSKKLLLSDSGFYLCAWSALLKQGGAFFGQGTRLTVV.

The chain is built from TRBV19 and TRBJ2-5, with D possibly being TRBD1 (6 bases). This CDR3 spans 15 amino acids. Germline lookup yields CDR1 LNHDA and CDR2 SQIVND (reference sequence). V was cut by 7 bases and J by 1 base, with 16 bases left in between. CDR3 in amino acids: CASTGSTGFQETQYF. The DNA for the CDR3 is TGTGCCAGTACGGGATCCACAGGGTTCCAAGAGACCCAGTACTTC. Full variable domain (outside the CDR3, taken from reference TRBV19 and TRBJ2-5): DGGITQSPKYLFRKEGQNVTLSCEQNLNHDAMYWYRQDPGQGLRLIYYSQIVNDFQKGDIAEGYSVSREKKESFPLTVTSAQKNPTAFYLCASTGSTGFQETQYFGPGTRLLVL.